This note documents a single T cell receptor beta chain sequence. Antigen: not known. Germline V gene lookup returns CDR1 GTSNPN and CDR2 SVGIG (reference sequence). V was trimmed by 0 bases and J by 9 bases, leaving 9 bases between them. The CDR3 is 13 amino acids. A multiplex PCR was run with 60 Vbeta primers and 13 Jbeta primers. Profiling relied on immunoSEQ multiplex PCR, and the TCRdb table lists in-frame clones only, not all of them. Altogether roughly 290,000 clones are present, about four fifths being singletons, with the ten largest covering about 0.3%. The sample is drawn from a study of cytomegalovirus exposure and HLA in healthy donors. Regarding the study as a whole: Analyzed later, most CMV-associated TCR beta chains appeared HLA-restricted.

This receptor was identified in a girl aged 2-10 years in good health and CMV-seronegative. The chain uses TRBV30 and TRBJ1-6; D not resolved. What was sequenced was PBMCs. CDR3 bases: TGTGCCTGGAGTGTAATTGGCGGTTCACCCCTCCACTTT. Protein: CAWSVIGGSPLHF.